The clone carrying this T cell receptor (beta chain) has a handful of counts. Its antigen is as yet unknown. TCRdb independently ran MiXCR on the reads; one entry per CDR3 protein. The sample lists 75,000 to 100,000 distinct CDR3 sequences, approximately 46% occurring once. This sample is part of a study of T cell repertoires in cytomegalovirus infection. Whole-study results and caveats: The ex vivo response was dominated by HLA-C-restricted CMV-specific TCR beta clonotypes.

This CDR3 contains 16 residues. Trimming removed 4 bases at V and 4 bases at J, with 18 bases between. Germline-derived CDR1 and CDR2 are SGHNT and YYREEE (reference sequence). The material was CD8+ T cells from cultured PBMCs, obtained from culture after CMV antigen stimulation. The V and J genes are TRBV5-4 and TRBJ2-1; TRBD2 might be the D (6 bases). The receptor's source is a human donor in good health (CMV status not recorded). Some clones in this sample may be carry-over from other donors' samples. The CDR3 region is CASSAPGGEPYNEQFF. The DNA for the CDR3 is TGTGCCAGCAGCGCCCCCGGAGGGGAACCATACAATGAGCAGTTCTTC. The full variable domain, in which reference TRBV5-4 and TRBJ2-1 provide the parts outside the CDR3, is ETGVTQSPTHLIKTRGQQVTLRCSSQSGHNTVSWYQQALGQGPQFIFQYYREEENGRGNFPPRFSGLQFPNYSSELNVNALELDDSALYLCASSAPGGEPYNEQFFGPGTRLTVL.